One sample yielded the 26 T cell receptor beta chains listed below, sequenced in a study of cytomegalovirus exposure and HLA in healthy donors (dated 2017 in TCRdb). The library came from the immunoSEQ multiplex PCR assay. The multiplex PCR relied on a mix of 60 forward primers for TCR Vbeta segments and 13 reverse primers for TCR Jbeta segments. TCRdb took this table from immuneACCESS and kept in-frame rearrangements with V and J called. Such tables lack part of the clones; where checked against another copy, unresolved V genes explain under half of the gap, and the rest is unexplained. This sample is represented by some 150,000 clones; about 79% of them were singletons. In total, the top ten clones hold about 2% of the sample. The source material was PBMCs. Source of these receptors: a woman between 45 and 60 years old in good health and CMV-seronegative.

This clone was observed once. Written as DNA, the CDR3 is TGTGCCAGTAACGACCCAGGGCGCTCCTACAATGAGCAGTTCTTC. Translation gives CASNDPGRSYNEQFF. The chain has TRBV19 and TRBJ2-1, with D tentatively TRBD1 (5 bases). The V end lost 7 bases, the J end lost 0 bases, and 13 bases lay between the germline ends. CDR3 size: 15 residues. Germline V lookup: CDR1 LNHDA, CDR2 SQIVND (reference sequence).

This chain joins TRBV28 and TRBJ1-5; TRBD1 aligns across 9 bases. This CDR3 has 17 amino acids. CDR1 and CDR2 from the germline V gene are MDHEN and SYDVKM. The V gene end was trimmed by 6 bases and the J gene end by 0 bases; junction bases not matched to a gene: 9. The CDR3 DNA is TGTGCCAGCAGAGCCGGGACAGGGATACCTAGCAATCAGCCCCAGCATTTT. Translation gives CASRAGTGIPSNQPQHF.

This chain connects TRBV5-4 to TRBJ2-5, with D tentatively TRBD2 (6 bases). Judging by the DNA end, TRBJ2-7 fits better; the J call may be wrong. Germline V gene lookup returns CDR1 SGHNT and CDR2 YYREEE (reference sequence). The CDR3 consists of 15 residues. The CDR3 DNA sequence: TGTGCCAGCAGCTTGGATAGCGGACACGCCTACGAGCAGTACTTC. Its translation is CASSLDSGHAYEQYF.

This chain joins TRBV7-9 and TRBJ1-1; 8 positions match TRBD1. This CDR3 comprises 16 residues. Germline CDR1 is SEHNR and CDR2 is FQNEAQ (reference sequence). Trimming took 5 bases from V and 5 from J; bases not matched to a gene: 13. The chain's CDR3 is CASSTGGGQGVTEAFF. The CDR3 region has the DNA TGTGCCAGCAGCACAGGGGGGGGGCAGGGGGTTACTGAAGCTTTCTTT.

This clone was seen only once. The V call is TRBV19, the J call TRBJ2-1, with D possibly matching TRBD2 (5 bases). V lost 3 bases and J lost 0, with 9 bases in between. CDR3 size: 15 residues. Germline loops: CDR1 LNHDA, CDR2 SQIVND (reference sequence). CDR3: CASSMEVNSYNEQFF. The CDR3 nucleotides are TGTGCCAGTAGTATGGAGGTAAACTCCTACAATGAGCAGTTCTTC.

The gene calls are TRBV7-2 and TRBJ2-7, with D unresolved. The germline gives CDR1 SGHTA, CDR2 FQGNSA. Trimming removed 5 bases from V and 7 bases from J, with 9 bases in between. This CDR3 has 11 amino acids. The DNA of the CDR3 is TGTGCCAGCAGCCTCCTGACTGAGCAGTACTTC. This sequence encodes CASSLLTEQYF.

The chain couples TRBV28 to TRBJ2-4; D possibly corresponds to TRBD2 (6 bases). Trimming cost V 5 bases and J 7 bases, with 21 bases left between them. The CDR3 has 16 amino acids. The germline gives CDR1 MDHEN, CDR2 SYDVKM. The CDR3 DNA reads as TGTGCCAGCAGTCCCTCCCGAGGCCCGGAGGGGAACATTCAGTACTTC. Translated, it gives CASSPSRGPEGNIQYF. Based on the CDR3 plus reference TRBV28 and TRBJ2-4, the full variable domain is DVKVTQSSRYLVKRTGEKVFLECVQDMDHENMFWYRQDPGLGLRLIYFSYDVKMKEKGDIPEGYSVSREKKERFSLILESASTNQTSMYLCASSPSRGPEGNIQYFGAGTRLSVL.

This clone was detected only a few times. The chain combines TRBV19 with TRBJ2-7, with 7 bases that match TRBD1. This CDR3 contains 14 residues. With V trimmed by 6 bases and J by 0 bases, 5 bases remained unmatched. In germline, CDR1 is LNHDA, CDR2 SQIVND (reference sequence). The DNA for the CDR3 is TGTGCCAGTAGCCCGACAGGGAGCTCCTACGAGCAGTACTTC. The encoded protein is CASSPTGSSYEQYF. The whole variable domain, remainder taken from reference TRBV19 and TRBJ2-7, is DGGITQSPKYLFRKEGQNVTLSCEQNLNHDAMYWYRQDPGQGLRLIYYSQIVNDFQKGDIAEGYSVSREKKESFPLTVTSAQKNPTAFYLCASSPTGSSYEQYFGPGTRLTVT.

This chain uses TRBV6-1 with TRBJ1-1; 8 nucleotides match TRBD1. The CDR3 consists of 13 residues. Germline V gene data show CDR1 as MNHNS and CDR2 as SASEGT. V shed 8 bases, J shed 6 bases, and the junction held 8 bases outside the gene matches. The CDR3 coding sequence is TGTGCCAGCCACGTGACAGGGGATTCTGAAGCTTTCTTT. Protein product: CASHVTGDSEAFF.

The chain uses TRBV5-1 and TRBJ1-6; D is perhaps TRBD1 (5 bases). Trimming cost V 5 bases and J 7 bases, with 16 bases left between them. Germline V gene lookup returns CDR1 SGHRS and CDR2 YFSETQ. There are 15 residues in the CDR3. The CDR3 coding sequence is TGCGCCAGCAGGGGTAGGGGCGCCGGGAATTCACCCCTCCACTTT. The encoded protein is CASRGRGAGNSPLHF.

This clone has a single count. The V gene is TRBV30, the J gene TRBJ1-5; 9 nucleotides align to TRBD1. Trimming at V came to 2 bases and at J to 6 bases, leaving 2 bases not matched to a gene. Germline CDR1 reads GTSNPN; CDR2 reads SVGIG (reference sequence). The CDR3 sequence is 13 residues long. Written as DNA, the CDR3 is TGTGCCTGGAGTAGACAGGGGGGTCAGCCCCAGCATTTT. It codes for CAWSRQGGQPQHF.

V and J are TRBV11-2 and TRBJ2-2, with 13 bases aligning to TRBD2. V gave up 5 bases and J gave up 5 bases; unmatched junction bases: 8. CDR1 and CDR2 from the germline V gene are SGHAT and FQNNGV. The CDR3 has 17 amino acids. The CDR3 region is CASSQRTSGRGTGELFF. CDR3 bases: TGTGCCAGCAGCCAGAGGACTAGCGGGAGAGGGACCGGGGAGCTGTTTTTT.

V is TRBV30 and J is TRBJ2-1; D gene uncertain. Looked up from germline, CDR1 is GTSNPN and CDR2 is SVGIG (reference sequence). The CDR3 spans 11 residues. Trimming removed 6 bases at V and 7 bases at J, with 10 bases between. The CDR3 nucleotides are TGTGCCTGTCGGTCCGAGAATGAGCAGTTCTTC. Its translation: CACRSENEQFF.

This clone was picked up a small number of times. This rearrangement joins TRBV2 to TRBJ2-5, with D possibly being TRBD1 (6 bases). The CDR3 runs to 15 residues. CDR1 is SNHLY, CDR2 FYNNEI, per germline. The ends were cut back, 8 bases at V and 5 bases at J, with 21 bases in the middle. The CDR3, as DNA: TGTGCCAGCGCCCGACAGGCGCCTCAGGGGGAGACCCAGTACTTC. Translating it yields CASARQAPQGETQYF.

This chain uses TRBV2 with TRBJ1-5, with D perhaps TRBD1 (6 bases). V lost 3 bases to trimming and J lost 4 bases, with 16 bases between them. Germline assignment: CDR1 SNHLY and CDR2 FYNNEI. The CDR3 is made up of 16 amino acids. CDR3 in amino acids: CASSDGWGGANQPQHF. In nucleotides, the CDR3 is TGTGCCAGCAGTGATGGGTGGGGGGGCGCGAATCAGCCCCAGCATTTT.

This clone was counted once. V is TRBV28 and J is TRBJ2-3; 7 nucleotides agree with TRBD1. The germline V gene encodes CDR1 MDHEN and CDR2 SYDVKM. J was trimmed by 2 bases and V by 5 bases; bases with no gene match: 7. This CDR3 comprises 15 residues. The CDR3 protein is CASSPGTAPTDTQYF. CDR3 coding DNA: TGTGCCAGCAGTCCTGGGACAGCTCCCACAGATACGCAGTATTTT.

This clone was counted a single time. The J gene is TRBJ1-1, the V gene TRBV5-1; 7 bases line up with TRBD1. The CDR3 consists of 16 residues. From germline, CDR1 is SGHRS and CDR2 YFSETQ. The ends lost 2 bases at V and 4 bases at J; junction bases unmatched: 11. The CDR3 nucleotides read TGCGCCAGCAGCTTCTCACAGGGGTATGCAGGCACTGAAGCTTTCTTT. Translation gives CASSFSQGYAGTEAFF.

This chain connects TRBV2 to TRBJ2-1; D gene unclear. In germline, CDR1 is SNHLY, CDR2 FYNNEI. V was cut by 1 base and J by 6 bases, with 10 bases left in between. This CDR3 has 14 amino acids. The CDR3 is CASSEVSQANEQFF. CDR3 DNA: TGTGCCAGCAGTGAAGTGAGTCAGGCCAATGAGCAGTTCTTC.

This clone occurred a few times. The V call is TRBV6-1, the J call TRBJ1-1; 9 bases match TRBD1. This CDR3 contains 12 residues. V shed 6 bases, J shed 6 bases, and the junction held 2 bases outside the gene matches. Germline V CDR1 and CDR2: MNHNS, SASEGT. The CDR3 DNA sequence: TGTGCCAGCAGGACAGGGGGTGCTGAAGCTTTCTTT. This codes for CASRTGGAEAFF.

The gene calls are TRBV5-1 and TRBJ1-6; perhaps TRBD1 as D (5 bases). Germline CDR1 reads SGHRS; CDR2 reads YFSETQ. V gave up 4 bases and J gave up 6 bases, with 14 bases separating them. The CDR3 is 15 amino acids. Here the CDR3 reads CASSAGGGFNSPLHF. CDR3 DNA sequence: TGCGCCAGCAGCGCCGGGGGGGGATTTAATTCACCCCTCCACTTT. Drawing the rest from reference TRBV5-1 and TRBJ1-6, the complete variable domain is KAGVTQTPRYLIKTRGQQVTLSCSPISGHRSVSWYQQTPGQGLQFLFEYFSETQRNKGNFPGRFSGRQFSNSRSEMNVSTLELGDSALYLCASSAGGGFNSPLHFGNGTRLTVT.

The genes are TRBV14 and TRBJ2-3; 8 nucleotides line up with TRBD1. The V segment lost 4 bases and the J segment 4 bases; nucleotides outside the gene matches: 13. CDR3 size: 17 residues. CDR1 is SGHDN, CDR2 FVKESK, per germline. CDR3 protein: CASSLYGQGLGSDTQYF. The CDR3 nucleotides are TGTGCCAGCAGCCTGTATGGACAGGGCCTCGGGTCAGATACGCAGTATTTT.

The chain joins TRBV11-2 to TRBJ1-2; D remains unclear. V was shortened by 5 bases and J by 4 bases, with 11 bases between the two germline ends. The CDR3 spans 13 residues. CDR1 is SGHAT and CDR2 is FQNNGV in the germline V gene. The CDR3 protein is CASSPGEAYGYTF. CDR3 bases: TGTGCCAGCAGCCCCGGGGAGGCCTATGGCTACACCTTC.

The gene calls are TRBV6-4 and TRBJ1-5; no clear D. There are 11 residues in the CDR3. V lost 9 bases and J 5 bases, leaving 8 bases between the germline ends. Germline values: CDR1 MRHNA, CDR2 SNTAGT. The CDR3 sequence is CARASHQPQHF. The CDR3 nucleotides read TGTGCCAGGGCCTCCCATCAGCCCCAGCATTTT.

The chain couples TRBV5-5 to TRBJ2-1; 8 bases fit TRBD1. Losses at the gene ends were 4 bases for V and 8 bases for J; bases not matched to a gene: 14. The V gene's germline CDR1 is SGHKS and CDR2 YYEKEE (reference sequence). The CDR3 sequence is 16 residues long. CDR3 region: CASSERTGPAWDEQFF. CDR3 coding DNA: TGTGCCAGCAGCGAGAGGACAGGGCCGGCATGGGATGAGCAGTTCTTC.

This clone was seen once. CDR3 residues: CASSFRERPSYEQYF. Written as DNA, the CDR3 is TGTGCCAGTAGTTTCCGGGAAAGGCCTTCCTACGAGCAGTACTTC. This rearrangement joins TRBV19 to TRBJ2-7; D may be TRBD2 (5 bases). V gave up 5 bases and J gave up 1 base, with 15 bases separating them. The CDR3 is 15 amino acids. Germline V gene sequence: CDR1 LNHDA, CDR2 SQIVND (reference sequence).

This clone was found a few times. The chain links TRBV27 to TRBJ1-1; TRBD1 matches 7 bases. Germline CDR1 MNHEY, CDR2 SMNVEV (reference sequence). CDR3 length equals 14 residues. The J segment lost 2 bases and the V segment lost 7 bases, leaving 7 bases of the junction unmatched. CDR3 in amino acids: CASTEGQRNTEAFF. CDR3 coding DNA: TGTGCCAGCACCGAGGGACAGCGAAACACTGAAGCTTTCTTT.